This T cell receptor (beta chain) is from a study of T-cell reconstitution after alpha-beta-depleted transplantation in children. For TCRbeta, the library was prepared with unique molecular identifiers. From the PCR reads, TCRdb called clonotypes with MiXCR, one entry per CDR3 protein. The profile shows over 200,000 distinct CDR3 sequences, 8% to 10% of them singletons. The trim removed 6 bases at V and 4 bases at J, leaving 7 bases unmatched. Germline CDR1 is SQVTM and CDR2 is ANQGSEA. The CDR3 is 13 residues long. This clonotype was seen repeatedly, ten times or more. This chain connects TRBV29-1 to TRBJ1-1, with 8 bases matching TRBD1. Material: PBMCs from the stem cell graft donor, obtained from the stem cell graft. The clonotype was recovered from a human donor who donated a stem cell graft to a child with acute lymphoblastic leukemia. CDR3 protein: CSVTGGRGTEAFF. CDR3 bases: TGCAGCGTCACAGGGGGTAGAGGCACTGAAGCTTTCTTT.